The TCR beta chain described here comes from a study of blood T cell repertoires in COVID-19. Across the whole study: PBMCs, B-cell-depleted T cells, or T cells were the source of the cDNA or gDNA that made up the material.

Per the original methods: Using reference gene primer amplification, nucleated cell counts were estimated. TCRdb's table, derived via immunoSEQ multiplex PCR, lists solely in-frame clones and lacks some. The DNA was the basis for D and trimming; V, J and clone size are from that table. Counted here are 120,000 to 150,000 clones, about 80% occurring once; the ten biggest clones make up 1.5% to 2%. The CDR3 is 15 amino acids. In germline, CDR1 is SGHVS, CDR2 FQNEAQ. V shed 6 bases and J shed 2 bases, with 17 bases lying between them. The receptor's source is a woman between 18 and 30 years old who had been exposed to COVID-19. Sequencing was carried out using PBMCs or T cells enriched from blood (not recorded which). The chain couples TRBV7-8 to TRBJ2-7; D is possibly TRBD2 (6 bases). The DNA of the CDR3 is TGTGCCAGCAGTCCGATAGCGGAGGGAACCTACGAGCAGTACTTC. It encodes CASSPIAEGTYEQYF.